Below, one TCR beta chain is given with its context. Its target is not known. The data were taken from a study of Graves' ophthalmopathy and Graves' hyperthyroidism. Findings and limits, study-wide: Among expanded thyroid clonotypes above 0.001 frequency, most also occurred in blood. Discrimination between ophthalmopathy and stable hyperthyroidism by a 13-signature model showed 85% to 90% sensitivity and 70% to 82% specificity.

Included hyperthyroidism patients were aged 18 to 65 and newly diagnosed (under 2 months' duration). Each diagnosis was determined on the basis of clinical symptoms, serum thyroxine, TRAb, thyroid ultrasound and orbital computed tomography. Amplified material comprised TCR beta CDR3 regions derived from RNA transcripts. The first-round RT-PCR employed HTBI primers together with the Qiagen OneStep RT-PCR kit. A multiplex PCR was then performed as the second round. TCRdb re-called the multiplex PCR reads through MiXCR, storing one row per CDR3 protein. The data contain approximately 1.2 million distinct CDR3 sequences, about two fifths of them singletons. V shed 6 bases and J 3 bases; nucleotides not matched to a gene: 1. The CDR3 totals 13 residues. Germline loops: CDR1 MGHDK, CDR2 SYGVNS.

The specimen sequenced was peripheral blood or thyroid tissue (not recorded which). The chain carries TRBV25-1 and TRBJ2-2; 7 nucleotides line up with TRBD2. This TCR was recovered from an adult man with Graves' hyperthyroidism. CDR3 sequence: CASRGGYTGELFF. The CDR3 DNA sequence: TGTGCCAGCAGGGGGGGGTACACCGGGGAGCTGTTTTTT.